The 2 T cell receptor beta chains in this list originate from one sample, sequenced in a study of CD4+ T cells in melanoma. TCRdb keeps only in-frame clones here, not all; method: immunoSEQ multiplex PCR. Of tens of thousands of clones in the sample, roughly three quarters were seen once. The sequenced sample was tumor tissue. The receptors here all came from a human donor with melanoma.

This clone appeared a few times. This rearrangement joins TRBV29-1 to TRBJ2-1, with 8 bases identical to TRBD1. V lost 5 bases and J lost 4; bases outside the gene matches: 7. Germline values: CDR1 SQVTM, CDR2 ANQGSEA. This CDR3 has 14 residues. The CDR3 bases are TGCAGCGTTAGGGCCGGGACAGGATACAATGAGCAGTTCTTC. This codes for CSVRAGTGYNEQFF.

This chain links TRBV6-5 with TRBJ1-2, with TRBD1 as a possible D gene (5 bases). In germline, CDR1 is MNHEY, CDR2 SVGAGI. V was shortened by 0 bases and J by 8 bases, with 16 bases between the two germline ends. The CDR3 runs to 15 residues. The CDR3 is CASSYSSSRVSGYTF. The CDR3 DNA reads as TGTGCCAGCAGTTACTCGAGTAGCAGGGTTAGCGGCTACACCTTC.